The clone carrying this T cell receptor (beta chain) occurred many times. Its antigen is unknown. This sample stems from a study of metastatic and nonmetastatic thyroid tumors. At the level of the study: Thyroid patients, malignant and benign, had repertoires compared across blood and tumor or nodule tissue.

The CDR3 is 14 residues long. V lost 6 bases and J 1 base, leaving 12 bases between the germline ends. The germline gives CDR1 SNHLY, CDR2 FYNNEI. TCRdb re-called the PCR reads through MiXCR. The sample lists about 47,000 clones; 24% were seen once. Patients had received no treatment of any kind before thyroid surgery. Study results and caveats: TCR beta diversity was reportedly significantly higher in malignant thyroid tumors than benign nodules, in blood and tumor.

Sequences were obtained from blood. The genes are TRBV2 and TRBJ1-1; possible D gene TRBD1, 5 bases. This receptor was identified in a male donor with papillary thyroid cancer or a benign thyroid nodule (not recorded which). Some clones in this sample may be carry-over from other donors' samples. The CDR3 loop reads CASRPGTANTEAFF. CDR3 bases: TGTGCCAGCAGGCCCGGGACGGCGAACACTGAAGCTTTCTTT. Full variable domain (outside the CDR3, taken from reference TRBV2 and TRBJ1-1): EPEVTQTPSHQVTQMGQEVILRCVPISNHLYFYWYRQILGQKVEFLVSFYNNEISEKSEIFDDQFSVERPDGSNFTLKIRSTKLEDSAMYFCASRPGTANTEAFFGQGTRLTVV.